In this sample, the clone carrying this T cell receptor (beta chain) turned up a few times. As yet, its antigen is unknown. The source of the sample is a study of T-cell memory formation after mild COVID-19. 5'RACE primed from the constant segment yielded TCR alpha and TCR beta cDNA libraries bearing sample barcodes and UMIs. TCRdb used MiXCR to reprocess the 5' RACE reads, holding one entry per CDR3 protein. The sample lists around 180,000 distinct CDR3 sequences; under 20% were seen once. The study's findings and limits: There was a balanced CD4/CD8 profile in clones contracting day 15 to 85, and later expanders leaned CD4+.

Germline V CDR1 and CDR2: LGHDT, YNNKEL (reference sequence). Trimming cost V 4 bases and J 7 bases; bases outside gene matches: 10. CDR3 length: 15 amino acids. The J gene is TRBJ2-1, the V gene TRBV3-1; 7 bases are shared with TRBD1. This TCR was sampled from a man aged 18 to 29 who had mild COVID-19 (a few samples of this study predate the infection). Cell type and time point are not known. Specimen: PBMCs or a T cell subset sorted from them (not recorded which). This CDR3 reads CASSLGQAPRNEQFF. The CDR3 nucleotides read TGTGCCAGCAGCCTCGGACAGGCTCCCCGGAATGAGCAGTTCTTC.